These 10 T cell receptor beta chains originate from one sample sequenced in a study of CD8 T cells in ankylosing spondylitis. MiXCR, applied by TCRdb to the 5' RACE reads, yields one record per CDR3 protein. The repertoire holds fewer than 25,000 distinct CDR3 sequences, approximately 12% seen once, with around 30% in the top ten. The specimen was blood. The receptors were gathered from a male donor with ankylosing spondylitis or in good health (not recorded which).

This clonotype came up a few times. As DNA, the CDR3 is TGTGCCAGCAGGCCCAGGGCATCGTACAATGAGCAGTTCTTC. It specifies CASRPRASYNEQFF. V is TRBV12-3 or TRBV12-4 and J is TRBJ2-1; D is perhaps TRBD1 (5 bases). The CDR3 totals 14 residues. With 6 bases removed from V and 4 bases from J, the gap between germline ends came to 13 bases.

This clonotype has only a few counts. V is TRBV4-2 and J is TRBJ2-2; 8 positions agree with TRBD1. The junction had 7 bases not matched to a gene; V was cut back by 3 bases and J by 7 bases. The germline V gene encodes CDR1 LGHNA and CDR2 YNFKEQ. The CDR3 extends over 15 amino acids. CDR3 amino acids: CASSHRQGLGGELFF. CDR3 nucleotide sequence: TGTGCCAGCAGCCACCGACAGGGGCTCGGCGGGGAGCTGTTTTTT.

The table lists this clonotype with many counts. This chain links TRBV12-3 or TRBV12-4 with TRBJ2-4; no clear D gene. The CDR3 has 14 residues. V was pared by 6 bases and J by 7 bases, with 16 bases between. As DNA, the CDR3 is TGTGCCAGCAGCTCCAACCCGGGTGAGAACATTCAGTACTTC. This sequence encodes CASSSNPGENIQYF.

This clonotype was seen at least ten times. V is TRBV5-6 and J is TRBJ2-1; tentative D call: TRBD2 (7 bases). CDR1 is SGHDT, CDR2 YYEEEE, per germline. The germline V and J ends were trimmed by 1 base and 8 bases, with 25 bases remaining between them. The CDR3 spans 18 residues. CDR3 DNA: TGTGCCAGCAGCTTGTTAGGGGGGACCCCGGGACTAATGGATGAGCAGTTCTTC. This codes for CASSLLGGTPGLMDEQFF.

This clonotype was seen only a few times. V usage is TRBV7-2 and J usage is TRBJ2-2; D remains ambiguous. The CDR3 has 13 amino acids. The ends were cut back, 2 bases at V and 2 bases at J, with 3 bases in the middle. Germline CDR1 SGHTA, CDR2 FQGNSA. The CDR3 DNA reads TGTGCCAGCAGCTTAATCAACACCGGGGAGCTGTTTTTT. Residues: CASSLINTGELFF.

This chain joins TRBV12-3 or TRBV12-4 and TRBJ2-7, with no clear D. This CDR3 comprises 12 residues. V was trimmed by 6 bases and J by 4 bases, leaving 10 bases between them. CDR3 nucleotide sequence: TGTGCCAGCAGCCCGAGCCTATACGAGCAGTACTTC. Encoded protein: CASSPSLYEQYF.

This clonotype was counted only a few times. This sequence joins TRBV10-3 and TRBJ2-7, with D hard to call. CDR3 length: 12 amino acids. With 0 bases removed from V and 7 bases from J, the gap between germline ends came to 7 bases. Per germline, CDR1 ENHRY and CDR2 SYGVKD. This CDR3 is CAISESVWEQYF. The CDR3 nucleotides are TGTGCCATCAGTGAGTCGGTCTGGGAGCAGTACTTC.

This rearrangement joins TRBV5-6 to TRBJ2-1, with D unclear. The CDR3 extends over 13 amino acids. Trimming took 0 bases from V and 5 from J, leaving 6 bases between them. The germline V gene encodes CDR1 SGHDT and CDR2 YYEEEE. The CDR3 sequence is CASSLVGNNEQFF. In nucleotides, the CDR3 is TGTGCCAGCAGCTTGGTAGGGAACAATGAGCAGTTCTTC.

This clonotype was seen repeatedly, ten times or more. The V gene is TRBV11-2, the J gene TRBJ2-7; D gene uncertain. Germline assignment: CDR1 SGHAT and CDR2 FQNNGV. V shed 0 bases and J shed 3 bases, with 0 bases lying between them. The CDR3 extends over 11 amino acids. Written as DNA, the CDR3 is TGTGCCAGCAGCTTAGACTACGAGCAGTACTTC. It yields the protein CASSLDYEQYF.

This clonotype was observed many times. The chain couples TRBV28 to TRBJ2-3; 8 positions agree with TRBD2. The V and J ends lost 4 bases and 2 bases, in that order; junction bases with no gene match: 17. There are 19 residues in the CDR3. Germline V gives CDR1 MDHEN, CDR2 SYDVKM. The CDR3 DNA follows: TGTGCCAGCAGTTCCGGCGCGGGGGGACTAAATCCTCACACAGATACGCAGTATTTT. Translating it yields CASSSGAGGLNPHTDTQYF.